This is a list of T cell receptor beta chains from one sample in a study of blood T cell repertoires in COVID-19. Libraries were prepared by immunoSEQ multiplex PCR; TCRdb keeps only in-frame clonotypes and omits some of them. Among fewer than 85,000 clones listed, 80% to 85% were seen once. Sequenced material: peripheral blood. Receptors were obtained from a human donor in a cohort sampled during active COVID-19. Both conserved end residues are part of each CDR3. The D gene is left open where the match is weak. For some rows the clone size is stated as once, few or many, or as a class when expanded; others skip it.

j_call,d_call,clone_size,v_call,cdr3_nt,cdr3_aa
TRBJ1-1,TRBD1,.,TRBV5-1,TGCGCCAGCAGCATCAGGGGGGAGAACACTGAAGCTTTCTTT,CASSIRGENTEAFF
TRBJ1-2,TRBD1,.,TRBV10-3,TGTGCCATCAGTGGTGACAGGGCCGATAACTATGGCTACACCTTC,CAISGDRADNYGYTF
TRBJ1-4,.,.,TRBV7-6,TGTGCCAGCAGCTTCGGGGGGGCGAATGAAAAACTGTTTTTT,CASSFGGANEKLFF
TRBJ1-3,.,.,TRBV19,TGTGCCAGCCGTTACCTCTCAGGGTCGGGAAACACCATATATTTT,CASRYLSGSGNTIYF
TRBJ2-3,.,.,TRBV21-1,TGTGCCAGCCGGCAGGGGTTCGAATCATTCACAGATACGCAGTATTTT,CASRQGFESFTDTQYF
TRBJ1-2,.,.,TRBV4-1,TGCGCCAGCAGCCAAGCCCGGGTCCCCTACTATGGCTACACCTTC,CASSQARVPYYGYTF
TRBJ2-2,TRBD2,.,TRBV15,TGTGCCACCAGCCTCGGGACTACTACCGGGGAGCTGTTTTTT,CATSLGTTTGELFF
TRBJ2-7,.,once,TRBV7-2,TGTGCCAGCAGCTTAAACGGGGTAACCTACGAGCAGTACTTC,CASSLNGVTYEQYF
TRBJ1-1,.,few,TRBV7-9,TGTGCCAGCAGCTTAGCAGGGCCCCTAGGGGCTGAAGCTTTCTTT,CASSLAGPLGAEAFF
TRBJ1-5,.,medium-sized,TRBV6-5,TGTGCCAGCAGTTTGAGACCGGACTTCGACAATCAGCCCCAGCATTTT,CASSLRPDFDNQPQHF
TRBJ2-3,TRBD2,.,TRBV2,TGTGCCAGCAACCGACTAGCGGGGGGCACAGATACGCAGTATTTT,CASNRLAGGTDTQYF
TRBJ2-7,TRBD1,.,TRBV5-6,TGTGCCAGCAGCTTGACAGGGGGCTACGAGCAGTACTTC,CASSLTGGYEQYF
TRBJ1-1,.,.,TRBV5-1,TGCGCCAGCAGCTTGGCCGGCGGGAACACTGAAGCTTTCTTT,CASSLAGGNTEAFF
TRBJ2-1,TRBD2,.,TRBV7-3,TGTGCCAGCAGCTCCTCCGGGACTAGTCTTGAGCAGTTCTTC,CASSSSGTSLEQFF
TRBJ2-5,TRBD2,.,TRBV3-1/TRBV3-2,TGTGCCAGCAGCCAAAGCGGGGGGGCCGGGGAGACCCAGTACTTC,CASSQSGGAGETQYF